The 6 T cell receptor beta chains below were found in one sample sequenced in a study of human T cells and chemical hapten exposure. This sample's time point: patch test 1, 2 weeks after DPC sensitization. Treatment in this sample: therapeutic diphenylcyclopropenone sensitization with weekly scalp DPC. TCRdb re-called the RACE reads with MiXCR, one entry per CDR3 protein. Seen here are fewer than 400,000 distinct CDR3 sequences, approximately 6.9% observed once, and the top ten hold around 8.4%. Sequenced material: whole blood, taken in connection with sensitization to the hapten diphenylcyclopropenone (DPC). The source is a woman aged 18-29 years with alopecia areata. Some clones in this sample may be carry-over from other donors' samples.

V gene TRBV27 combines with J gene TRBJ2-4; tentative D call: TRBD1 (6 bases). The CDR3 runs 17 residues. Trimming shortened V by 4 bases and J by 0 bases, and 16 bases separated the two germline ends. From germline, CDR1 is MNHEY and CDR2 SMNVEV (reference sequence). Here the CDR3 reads CASSWGLGPLAKNIQYF. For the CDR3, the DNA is TGTGCCAGCAGTTGGGGGCTTGGGCCTCTAGCCAAAAACATTCAGTACTTC.

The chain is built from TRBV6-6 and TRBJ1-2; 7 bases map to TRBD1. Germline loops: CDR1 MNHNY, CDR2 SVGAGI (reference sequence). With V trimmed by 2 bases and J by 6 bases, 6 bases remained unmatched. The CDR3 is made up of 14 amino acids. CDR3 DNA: TGTGCCAGCAGTTACGAGGGGGCGCGAGATGGCTACACCTTC. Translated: CASSYEGARDGYTF.

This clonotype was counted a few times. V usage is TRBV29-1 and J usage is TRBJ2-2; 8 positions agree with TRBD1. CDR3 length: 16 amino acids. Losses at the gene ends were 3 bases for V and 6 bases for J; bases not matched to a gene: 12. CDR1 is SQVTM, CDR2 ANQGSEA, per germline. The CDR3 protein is CSVDEEGQGAAGELFF. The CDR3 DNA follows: TGCAGCGTTGATGAGGAGGGGCAGGGGGCGGCCGGGGAGCTGTTTTTT.

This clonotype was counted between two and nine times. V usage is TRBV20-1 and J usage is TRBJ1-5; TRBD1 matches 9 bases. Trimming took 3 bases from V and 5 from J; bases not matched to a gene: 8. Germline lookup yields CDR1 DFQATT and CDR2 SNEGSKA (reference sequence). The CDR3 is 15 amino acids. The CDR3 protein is CSARPDRGSYQPQHF. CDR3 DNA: TGCAGTGCTAGGCCCGACAGGGGGAGTTATCAGCCCCAGCATTTT.

Here the CDR3 reads CASSLTVGDQPQHF. The CDR3 nucleotides read TGCGCCAGCAGCTTGACCGTGGGGGATCAGCCCCAGCATTTT. The chain uses TRBV5-1 and TRBJ1-5; possible D gene TRBD1, 5 bases. The germline V gene has CDR1 SGHRS and CDR2 YFSETQ. V lost 1 base, J lost 5 bases, and 10 bases lay in between. This CDR3 comprises 14 residues.

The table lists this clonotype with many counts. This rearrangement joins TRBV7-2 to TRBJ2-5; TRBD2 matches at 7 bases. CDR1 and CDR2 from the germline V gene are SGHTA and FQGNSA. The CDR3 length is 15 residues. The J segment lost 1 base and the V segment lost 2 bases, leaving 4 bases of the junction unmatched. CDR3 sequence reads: CASSLRASGQETQYF. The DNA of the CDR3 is TGTGCCAGCAGCTTAAGGGCTAGCGGCCAAGAGACCCAGTACTTC.